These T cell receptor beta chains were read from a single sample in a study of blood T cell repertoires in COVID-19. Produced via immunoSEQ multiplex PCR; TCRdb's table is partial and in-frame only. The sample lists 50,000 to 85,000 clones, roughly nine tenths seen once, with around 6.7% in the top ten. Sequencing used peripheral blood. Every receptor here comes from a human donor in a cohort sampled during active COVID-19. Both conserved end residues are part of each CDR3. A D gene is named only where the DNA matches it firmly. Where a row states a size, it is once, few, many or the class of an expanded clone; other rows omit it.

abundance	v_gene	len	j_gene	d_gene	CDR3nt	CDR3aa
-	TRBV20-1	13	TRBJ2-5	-	TGCAGTGCTAGTGTGACTATCCAAGAGACCCAGTACTTC	CSASVTIQETQYF
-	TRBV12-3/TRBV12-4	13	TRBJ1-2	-	TGTGCCAGCAGCCCGGGTCTCAACTATGGCTACACCTTC	CASSPGLNYGYTF
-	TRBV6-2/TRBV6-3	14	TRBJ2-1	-	TGTGCCAGCAGCGACTTTAGAGGTTACAATGAGCAGTTCTTC	CASSDFRGYNEQFF
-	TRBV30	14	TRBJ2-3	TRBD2	TGTGCCTGGCTACTAGCGGGAGCTAGAGATACGCAGTATTTT	CAWLLAGARDTQYF
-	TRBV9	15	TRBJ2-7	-	TGTGCCCGCAGCGCAGGAGGGGGGGGGCCCTACGAGCAGTACTTC	CARSAGGGGPYEQYF
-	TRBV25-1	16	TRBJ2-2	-	TGTGCCAGCAGTGAATTCACGGGAGATAAATCCGGGGAGCTGTTTTTT	CASSEFTGDKSGELFF
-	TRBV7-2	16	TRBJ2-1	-	TGTGCCAGCATGCCCTTCCGGGTCCACGGGGGTGATGAGCAGTTCTTC	CASMPFRVHGGDEQFF
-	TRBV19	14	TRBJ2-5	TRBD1	TGTGCCAGTAGTATAGGGACAGGGTTGGAGACCCAGTACTTC	CASSIGTGLETQYF
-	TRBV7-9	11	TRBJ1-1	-	TGTGCCAGCAGCGCGGAGCGAGGGGCTTTCTTT	CASSAERGAFF
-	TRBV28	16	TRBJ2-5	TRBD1	TGTGCCAGCAGTCTCACGGGACAGGGGGACGGGGAGACCCAGTACTTC	CASSLTGQGDGETQYF
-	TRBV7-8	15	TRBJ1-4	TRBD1	TGTGCCAGCAGCTTCGGGGACAGGCTCGAGGAAAAACTGTTTTTT	CASSFGDRLEEKLFF
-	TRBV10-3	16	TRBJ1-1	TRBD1	TGTGCCATCAGTGAGTCGGGGGGACAGGGAGGGACTGAAGCTTTCTTT	CAISESGGQGGTEAFF
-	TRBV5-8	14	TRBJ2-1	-	TGTGCCAGCAGCGCCAACGAGGCGAACAATGAGCAGTTCTTC	CASSANEANNEQFF
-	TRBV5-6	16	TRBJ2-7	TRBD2	TGTGCCAGCAGCTGGACTACTAGCGGGGGGGCTTACGAGCAGTACTTC	CASSWTTSGGAYEQYF
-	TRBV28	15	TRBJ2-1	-	TGTGCCAGCAGTTTGCCACTAGCAGTCTACAATGAGCAGTTCTTC	CASSLPLAVYNEQFF
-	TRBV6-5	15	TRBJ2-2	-	TGTGCCAGCAGACCGCAGGGGAGGGTCACCGGGGAGCTGTTTTTT	CASRPQGRVTGELFF
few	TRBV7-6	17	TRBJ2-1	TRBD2	TGTGCCAGCAGCCGGCGCCATAGCGGGGGGGCCGACAATGAGCAGTTCTTC	CASSRRHSGGADNEQFF
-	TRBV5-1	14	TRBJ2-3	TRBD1	TGCGCCAGCAGCTCGACAGGGAACACAGATACGCAGTATTTT	CASSSTGNTDTQYF
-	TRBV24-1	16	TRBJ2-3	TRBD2	TGTGCCACCAGTGACCCTGGTAGCGGGACCTCAGATACGCAGTATTTT	CATSDPGSGTSDTQYF
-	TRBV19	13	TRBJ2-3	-	TGTGCCAGTAGCCCTTCTCGGGGGGATACGCAGTATTTT	CASSPSRGDTQYF
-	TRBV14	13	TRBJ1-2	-	TGTGCCAGCAGCCAGCGGGGCATCTATGGCTACACCTTC	CASSQRGIYGYTF
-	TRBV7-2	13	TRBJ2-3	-	TGTGCCAGCAGCCCCCCCGGCACAGATACGCAGTATTTT	CASSPPGTDTQYF
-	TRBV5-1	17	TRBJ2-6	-	TGCGCCAGCAGCTTGGTAGGGGCGGACTCTGGGGCCAACGTCCTGACTTTC	CASSLVGADSGANVLTF
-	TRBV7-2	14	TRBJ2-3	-	TGTGCCAGCAGCTGGGCCGCACCCCCCGATACGCAGTATTTT	CASSWAAPPDTQYF
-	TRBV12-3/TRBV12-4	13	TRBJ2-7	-	TGTGCCAGCAGTTTAAACTCGGCCTACGAGCAGTACTTC	CASSLNSAYEQYF
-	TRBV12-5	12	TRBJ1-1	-	TGTGCTAGTGGAGGACATAACACTGAAGCTTTCTTT	CASGGHNTEAFF
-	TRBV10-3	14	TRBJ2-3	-	TGTGCCACCCAAGAGGGGGGGGACACAGATACGCAGTATTTT	CATQEGGDTDTQYF
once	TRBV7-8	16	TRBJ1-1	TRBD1	TGTGCCAGCAGCTCCGAGAAAGGGACAGGAAACACTGAAGCTTTCTTT	CASSSEKGTGNTEAFF
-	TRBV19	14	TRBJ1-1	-	TGTGCCAGTAGTCGGGAGACAGATAACACTGAAGCTTTCTTT	CASSRETDNTEAFF
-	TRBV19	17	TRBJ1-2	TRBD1	TGTGCCAGCGACCTTGGACAGGGTAGAGGGGGGCAATATGGCTACACCTTC	CASDLGQGRGGQYGYTF
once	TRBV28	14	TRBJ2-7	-	TGTGCCAGCAGAAAATCAGGGGTAGGCTACGAGCAGTACTTC	CASRKSGVGYEQYF
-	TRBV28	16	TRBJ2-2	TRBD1	TGTGCCAGCAGTGGGGGGACAGGCTCACGCACCGGGGAGCTGTTTTTT	CASSGGTGSRTGELFF
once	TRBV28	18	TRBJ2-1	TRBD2	TGTGCCAGCAGTTTATCTTCGGGACTAGGGACTCTCTTCAATGAGCAGTTCTTC	CASSLSSGLGTLFNEQFF
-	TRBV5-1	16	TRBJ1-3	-	TGCGCCAGCAGCATTACAGGGATCGGTACGGGAAACACCATATATTTT	CASSITGIGTGNTIYF
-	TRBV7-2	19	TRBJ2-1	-	TGTGCCAGCAGCCCCCGAACGCGGGGAGGAACAAAAACCTACAATGAGCAGTTCTTC	CASSPRTRGGTKTYNEQFF
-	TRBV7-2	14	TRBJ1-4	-	TGTGCCAGCAGCTTAGTAAGGGGAAGGGAAAAACTGTTTTTT	CASSLVRGREKLFF
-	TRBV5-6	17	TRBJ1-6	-	TGTGCCAGCAGCTTACGGGGGGGCCTAGCCTATAATTCACCCCTCCACTTT	CASSLRGGLAYNSPLHF
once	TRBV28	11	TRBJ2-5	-	TGTGCCAGCTCAGACCAAGAGACCCAGTACTTC	CASSDQETQYF
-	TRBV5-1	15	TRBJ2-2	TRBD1	TGCGCCAGCAGCTTCCGACAGGGGACCACCGGGGAGCTGTTTTTT	CASSFRQGTTGELFF
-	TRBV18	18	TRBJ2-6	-	TGTGCCAGCTCATTCAGCGCGGTTGGAGCGTCTGGGGCCAACGTCCTGACTTTC	CASSFSAVGASGANVLTF
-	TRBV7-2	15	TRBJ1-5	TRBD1	TGTGCCAGCAGCACCCGGACAGGGCGAGATCAGCCCCAGCATTTT	CASSTRTGRDQPQHF
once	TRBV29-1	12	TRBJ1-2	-	TGCAGCGTTTCTACAGAAAACTATGGCTACACCTTC	CSVSTENYGYTF